The 27 T cell receptor beta chains reported below all come from one sample, sequenced in a study of regulatory T cells in long-lasting Graves disease (dated by TCRdb to the early 2020s). According to the study, the label for this sample's time point signals: newly diagnosed GD, antithyroid drugs for less than 3 months. RNA was extracted from PBMCs in TRIzol for both TCR sequencing and RNA sequencing. Library preparation was by multiplex PCR. Sequenced on an Illumina HiSeq 4000. To build TCR beta libraries, CDR3 regions were amplified by Arm-PCR using iRepertoire HTBI primers. TCRdb ran its own pipeline on the public reads, namely fastp trimming at Q25 and MiXCR clone calling, and kept in-frame beta chains. Rows merge per CDR3 protein into single entries with the most common DNA and genes. The sample records about 520,000 distinct CDR3 sequences, approximately 12% of which are singletons. About 8.3% of the sample is in the top ten clones.

This same sample was also part of a study on T cells in Graves' hyperthyroidism and ophthalmopathy.

The sample was peripheral blood mononuclear cells (PBMCs), taken at new diagnosis, from a patient treated with antithyroid drugs. Source of these receptors: a woman under 40 with Graves disease. Donor details come from another sample of the same person, matched by shared clones.

This clonotype showed up many times. This chain uses TRBV2 with TRBJ2-3; TRBD2 is a possible D gene (7 bases). Germline V gene data show CDR1 as SNHLY and CDR2 as FYNNEI. Trimming removed 7 bases at V and 6 bases at J, with 20 bases between. The CDR3 extends over 15 amino acids. CDR3 DNA: TGTGCCAGCACCGGGACATTAGGGGGGGCGGATACGCAGTATTTT. Translation: CASTGTLGGADTQYF. Supplemented by reference TRBV2 and TRBJ2-3, the full variable domain reads EPEVTQTPSHQVTQMGQEVILRCVPISNHLYFYWYRQILGQKVEFLVSFYNNEISEKSEIFDDQFSVERPDGSNFTLKIRSTKLEDSAMYFCASTGTLGGADTQYFGPGTRLTVL.

This clonotype was detected many times. This chain links TRBV24-1 with TRBJ2-1, with 10 bases fitting TRBD2. The V gene end was trimmed by 3 bases and the J gene end by 8 bases; junction bases not matched to a gene: 6. This CDR3 is 15 amino acids long. Germline V gene lookup returns CDR1 KGHDR and CDR2 SFDVKD. The CDR3 spells CATSDKAGGPYEQFF. DNA for the CDR3: TGTGCCACCAGTGATAAAGCGGGAGGGCCGTATGAGCAGTTCTTC.

The chain recombines TRBV7-9 with TRBJ2-6, with D maybe TRBD1 (5 bases). The CDR3 has 19 residues. V lost 4 bases and J lost 0, with 19 bases in between. Per the germline V gene, CDR1 is SEHNR and CDR2 is FQNEAQ (reference sequence). The chain's CDR3 is CASSSNSRQTDSGANVLTF. The CDR3, as DNA: TGTGCCAGCAGCTCGAACTCTCGGCAGACAGACTCTGGGGCCAACGTCCTGACTTTC.

This clonotype has a count of ten or more. J is TRBJ2-1 and V is TRBV7-8, with a weak D call TRBD1 (5 bases). The CDR3 sequence is 15 residues long. V lost 6 bases, J lost 3 bases, and 15 bases lay in between. CDR1 SGHVS and CDR2 FQNEAQ come from the germline V gene. Written as DNA, the CDR3 is TGTGCCAGCAGGTCTAGACAGATCGGCTACAATGAGCAGTTCTTC. Amino acids: CASRSRQIGYNEQFF.

The V gene is TRBV29-1, the J gene TRBJ2-2, with TRBD1 as a possible D gene (5 bases). Looked up from germline, CDR1 is SQVTM and CDR2 is ANQGSEA. V lost 7 bases to trimming and J lost 2 bases, with 11 bases between them. CDR3 length: 13 amino acids. The CDR3 DNA sequence: TGCAGCGCCAAGGACACTAACACCGGGGAGCTGTTTTTT. Protein sequence: CSAKDTNTGELFF.

The chain is built from TRBV29-1 and TRBJ2-7; TRBD2 matches at 10 bases. CDR3 size: 14 residues. J lost 1 base, V lost 3 bases, and 3 bases had no gene match. CDR1 and CDR2 from the germline V gene are SQVTM and ANQGSEA. The CDR3 DNA reads TGCAGCGTTGAGGGAGCGGGAGGGTCCTACGAGCAGTACTTC. This codes for CSVEGAGGSYEQYF.

This clonotype appeared many times. This chain connects TRBV2 to TRBJ2-5, with 9 bases lining up with TRBD2. There are 17 residues in the CDR3. Per germline, CDR1 SNHLY and CDR2 FYNNEI. J lost 6 bases, V lost 1 base, and 12 bases had no gene match. For the CDR3, the DNA is TGTGCCAGCAGTGAAGGGACTAGCGCGTATCTGTCGAAGACCCAGTACTTC. Translation gives CASSEGTSAYLSKTQYF. Full variable domain (outside the CDR3, taken from reference TRBV2 and TRBJ2-5): EPEVTQTPSHQVTQMGQEVILRCVPISNHLYFYWYRQILGQKVEFLVSFYNNEISEKSEIFDDQFSVERPDGSNFTLKIRSTKLEDSAMYFCASSEGTSAYLSKTQYFGPGTRLLVL.

This clonotype was observed at least ten times. The V call is TRBV18, the J call TRBJ2-5, with D hard to call. V lost 4 bases to trimming and J lost 2 bases, with 14 bases between them. CDR1 is KGHSH, CDR2 LQKENI, per germline. This CDR3 is 15 amino acids long. For the CDR3, the DNA is TGTGCCAGCTCACTGGGGTTCGGTGGGCAAGAGACCCAGTACTTC. Amino acid sequence: CASSLGFGGQETQYF.

J is TRBJ2-1 and V is TRBV7-9, with D unclear. The CDR3 contains 14 residues. Germline CDR1 SEHNR, CDR2 FQNEAQ (reference sequence). V was clipped by 2 bases and J by 6 bases, with 11 bases between them. The CDR3 coding sequence is TGTGCCAGCAGCTTAAGTCTAGTCGGCAATGAGCAGTTCTTC. This sequence encodes CASSLSLVGNEQFF.

In this sample, this clonotype turned up many times. J is TRBJ2-6 and V is TRBV30; D remains ambiguous. Deletions cut 0 bases from V and 0 bases from J, with 6 bases between. Germline-derived CDR1 and CDR2 are GTSNPN and SVGIG (reference sequence). There are 15 residues in the CDR3. In nucleotides, the CDR3 is TGTGCCTGGAGTGTTTGGGGCTCTGGGGCCAACGTCCTGACTTTC. Encoded protein: CAWSVWGSGANVLTF.

The rearrangement uses TRBV6-2 or TRBV6-3 and TRBJ2-4; TRBD2 aligns across 11 bases. The CDR3 has 14 amino acids. The J segment lost 9 bases and the V segment lost 5 bases, leaving 6 bases of the junction unmatched. Germline CDR1 is MNHEY and CDR2 is SVGEGT. The CDR3 sequence is CASSTSGSGSIQYF. The CDR3 DNA follows: TGTGCCAGCAGTACTAGCGGGAGCGGGAGCATTCAGTACTTC.

The chain combines TRBV7-9 with TRBJ2-3, with 7 bases aligning to TRBD2. Germline V lookup: CDR1 SEHNR, CDR2 FQNEAQ (reference sequence). V lost 1 base to trimming and J lost 0 bases; unmatched junction nucleotides: 7. This CDR3 comprises 17 residues. The CDR3 loop is CASSLEWASGSTDTQYF. CDR3 nucleotide sequence: TGTGCCAGCAGCTTAGAGTGGGCTAGCGGTAGCACAGATACGCAGTATTTT.

This clonotype appeared many times. This chain joins TRBV14 and TRBJ1-1; D might be TRBD1 (6 bases). The CDR3 extends over 15 amino acids. The germline gives CDR1 SGHDN, CDR2 FVKESK. Between the trimmed V and J ends, which lost 1 base and 3 bases, there was a span of 12 bases. The CDR3 DNA reads TGTGCCAGCAGCCAAGGAGGGGGAGGATACACTGAAGCTTTCTTT. It translates to CASSQGGGGYTEAFF.

This chain connects TRBV6-1 to TRBJ2-3, with a possible D match to TRBD1 (6 bases). The germline CDR1 and CDR2 sequences are MNHNS and SASEGT. Trimming cost V 7 bases and J 6 bases, with 20 bases left between them. The CDR3 has 15 residues. CDR3 protein: CASNRGGAAADTQYF. The CDR3, as DNA: TGTGCCAGCAACAGAGGGGGTGCTGCCGCCGATACGCAGTATTTT.

This clonotype has only a few counts. This chain uses TRBV7-2 with TRBJ2-3; 7 bases are shared with TRBD1. The DNA end is a closer match to TRBJ1-5, so the J assignment may be wrong. The germline gives CDR1 SGHTA, CDR2 FQGNSA. The CDR3 extends over 15 amino acids. Here the CDR3 DNA reads TGTGCCAGCAGCGGCAAGACAGGGCGCACAGATACGCAGCATTTT. It specifies CASSGKTGRTDTQHF.

This clonotype was found many times. The chain uses TRBV2 and TRBJ1-3, with 8 bases aligning to TRBD1. In germline, CDR1 is SNHLY, CDR2 FYNNEI. Trimming took 6 bases from V and 7 from J; bases not matched to a gene: 11. The CDR3 is made up of 15 amino acids. CDR3 nucleotides: TGTGCCAGCAGCGGACAGGGACCCGGAGAGAACACCATATATTTT. It codes for CASSGQGPGENTIYF.

The DNA of the CDR3 is TGTGCCAGCAGGAGCGGAGAATATAATGAAAAACTGTTTTTT. It encodes CASRSGEYNEKLFF. The rearrangement joins TRBV3-1 to TRBJ1-4; D not certain. Germline CDR1 LGHDT, CDR2 YNNKEL (reference sequence). V lost 6 bases to trimming and J lost 4 bases, with 12 bases between them. The CDR3 covers 14 residues.

This clonotype has a count of ten or more. This chain connects TRBV19 to TRBJ1-2, with 7 bases fitting TRBD1. The junction had 13 bases not matched to a gene; V was cut back by 5 bases and J by 7 bases. The germline V gene encodes CDR1 LNHDA and CDR2 SQIVND (reference sequence). CDR3 length equals 15 residues. CDR3 in amino acids: CASSSGRDSLGGYTF. The CDR3 bases are TGTGCCAGTAGTTCCGGCCGGGACAGCCTCGGTGGCTACACCTTC.

This clonotype was detected many times. The chain recombines TRBV24-1 with TRBJ2-1; D is possibly TRBD1 (9 bases). Germline CDR1 and CDR2: KGHDR and SFDVKD. Trimming removed 4 bases at V and 4 bases at J, with 16 bases between. The CDR3 contains 16 residues. CDR3 bases: TGTGCCACCAGTGACCGGGGGGGACAGGGATACAATGAGCAGTTCTTC. Residues: CATSDRGGQGYNEQFF.

This clonotype was seen ten or more times. J is TRBJ2-3 and V is TRBV6-2 or TRBV6-3; TRBD1 might be the D (7 bases). In germline, CDR1 is MNHEY, CDR2 SVGEGT. CDR3 length: 16 amino acids. Trimming stripped 6 bases from V and 0 bases from J, with 16 bases between. The CDR3 region has the DNA TGTGCCAGCAGATCGCGGGGACAGTTCAGCACAGATACGCAGTATTTT. Translation: CASRSRGQFSTDTQYF.

This clonotype was picked up many times. This chain uses TRBV6-2 or TRBV6-3 with TRBJ2-5, with TRBD2 identical over 8 bases. CDR1 MNHEY and CDR2 SVGEGT come from the germline V gene. V lost 7 bases, J lost 7 bases, and 11 bases stayed unmatched. The CDR3 consists of 14 residues. DNA for the CDR3: TGTGCCAGCAAGGAAGGAGCGGGGGCCGGGACCCAGTACTTC. Its translation: CASKEGAGAGTQYF.

The chain has TRBV20-1 and TRBJ2-1; 8 nucleotides line up with TRBD2. The length of the CDR3 is 11 residues. After removal of 2 bases from V and 13 bases from J, the junction contained 4 bases not matched to a gene. Germline V CDR1 and CDR2: DFQATT, SNEGSKA (reference sequence). The DNA of the CDR3 is TGCAGTGCTAGACCTAGCGGGTTCCAGTTCTTC. Its translation is CSARPSGFQFF.

This clonotype has at least ten counts. This chain connects TRBV27 to TRBJ2-7; 8 nucleotides align to TRBD2. This CDR3 has 14 amino acids. V shed 3 bases, J shed 2 bases, and the junction held 3 bases outside the gene matches. Germline assignment: CDR1 MNHEY and CDR2 SMNVEV (reference sequence). CDR3 amino acids: CASSFLAGTYEQYF. CDR3 coding DNA: TGTGCCAGCAGTTTTTTAGCGGGGACCTACGAGCAGTACTTC.

The V gene is TRBV9, the J gene TRBJ2-5; 10 nucleotides match TRBD2. Germline trimming cut 7 bases from V and 5 bases from J; bases unmatched to any gene: 5. The CDR3 extends over 13 amino acids. Germline V gives CDR1 SGDLS, CDR2 YYNGEE. The CDR3 coding sequence is TGTGCCAGCTCTAGCGGGAGCGGGGAGACCCAGTACTTC. Its protein product is CASSSGSGETQYF.

J is TRBJ1-1 and V is TRBV6-1; D gene ambiguous. The germline V gene has CDR1 MNHNS and CDR2 SASEGT. Between the trimmed V and J ends, which lost 4 bases and 0 bases, there was a span of 15 bases. The CDR3 is 16 amino acids. CDR3 amino acids: CASSGRTPNLNTEAFF. CDR3 nucleotides: TGTGCCAGCAGTGGAAGGACCCCAAATCTGAACACTGAAGCTTTCTTT.

This clonotype showed up many times. V usage is TRBV12-3 or TRBV12-4 and J usage is TRBJ2-2; D possibly corresponds to TRBD2 (6 bases). This CDR3 is built from 14 residues. The V and J ends lost 3 bases and 12 bases respectively, with 17 bases between them. CDR3 sequence reads: CASSLKAGGAKLFF. CDR3 DNA sequence: TGTGCCAGCAGTTTGAAAGCGGGCGGTGCTAAGCTGTTTTTT.

This clonotype was seen more than once but under ten times. V is TRBV5-1 and J is TRBJ1-4; D is ambiguous. The V end lost 5 bases, the J end lost 5 bases, and 10 bases lay between the germline ends. This CDR3 region has 13 residues. Per germline, CDR1 SGHRS and CDR2 YFSETQ. CDR3 coding DNA: TGCGCCAGCAGTAATATTTGGAATGAAAAACTGTTTTTT. This gives the protein CASSNIWNEKLFF.